This T cell receptor (beta chain) was captured in a study of blood T cell repertoires in COVID-19 (dated by TCRdb to about 2020). For context, the study as a whole: Collaborator samples came from the United States, Italy and Spain and covered acute and convalescent phases of COVID-19. The repertoires were released in a freely available public database intended as a resource for research on the immune response to SARS-CoV-2. Samples came from the ongoing ImmuneRACE study (first 160 participants) plus 1,254 subjects from 6 global collaborators. Deeply sampled blood TCRbeta repertoires from subjects exposed to, actively infected with, or recovered from COVID-19 were included in the dataset. Where available, HLA class I and class II types were obtained from metadata supplied by the sample provider rather than from assay-based typing. The material from the prospective study consisted of cDNA or gDNA derived from T cells, B-cell-depleted T cells, or PBMCs. A de-identified subject ID, COVID-19 status, age in years and sex were almost always included in the sample metadata. The paper as a whole reports these results and caveats: The quantity of clinical and demographic metadata differed by source and by participant and was supplied without curation.

Each collaborating institution followed its own protocols to collect whole blood in K2EDTA tubes. For TCRbeta analysis, collaborator samples were shipped as frozen whole blood, as isolated PBMCs, or as DNA extracted from either sample type. The germline V gene specifies MNHEY as CDR1 and SVGAGI as CDR2. The CDR3 starts with the cysteine, ends with the phenylalanine, and has 15 residues. Only the CDR3 DNA stays, 45 bases, in frame from base 1. The trim is 7 bases for V and 1 base for J, with a gap of 14 bases between the germline ends. The immunoSEQ Assay, a bias-controlled multiplex PCR, was used to amplify TCRbeta CDR3 regions from genomic DNA. In the original analysis: Nucleated cell counts per sample were estimated from amplification of reference gene primers within the assay. To quantify the absolute abundance of each unique TCRbeta CDR3 rearrangement, sequence reads were collapsed and filtered. For each sample, productive Simpson clonality was calculated as the square root of Simpson's diversity index over productive rearrangements. In its TCRdb copy, this immuneACCESS table keeps in-frame sequences only and misses some clones. Where compared with another copy, unresolved V genes explain less than half of these, and the others have no known cause. V and J calls and clone size come straight from that table; D and trimming were deduced from the DNA. Counted in this sample were some 80,000 clones; around four fifths of them appeared once. The top ten clones comprise 18% of the sample.

As for this clone: What this receptor recognizes is not known. Nothing much larger sits one base from this clone, and base qualities are not available.

Sequenced: peripheral blood. The chain joins TRBV6-5 to TRBJ1-5; the best D guess is TRBD1, with 6 bases matching. The sequence derives from a man older than 75 with active or convalescent COVID-19. CDR3 protein: CASNEQGRSNQPQHF. The nucleotides read TGTGCCAGCAACGAACAGGGACGGAGCAATCAGCCCCAGCATTTT.